The rows below give T cell receptor beta chains drawn from one sample of a study of shared clonotypes between healthy human individuals. Sequenced by immunoSEQ multiplex PCR; TCRdb stores in-frame clones only, minus some. The sample includes about 680,000 clones, 92% of them seen just once. The sample comprised naive CD8+ T cells sorted from blood. Source of these receptors: a man aged 30-40 years in good health. Both conserved end residues are part of each CDR3. A D gene is named only where the DNA matches it firmly. Some rows mark clone size as missing; the rest say once, few, many or name a class of expanded clone.

>-|TRBV19|TRBJ2-3|once
TGTGCCAGTAGCCTATCAGCCTCTAGCACAGATACGCAGTATTTT
CASSLSASSTDTQYF
>-|TRBV30|TRBJ2-3|-
TGTGCCTGGAGTTACGGGAGCACAGATACGCAGTATTTT
CAWSYGSTDTQYF
>-|TRBV15|TRBJ2-6|-
TGTGCCACCAGCAGACTCCCGGAGGCTGGGGCCAACGTCCTGACTTTC
CATSRLPEAGANVLTF
>-|TRBV7-9|TRBJ2-7|-
TGTGCCAGCAGCTCAATAGCGCCCCACGAGCAGTACTTC
CASSSIAPHEQYF
>-|TRBV30|TRBJ1-2|-
TGTGCCTGGGACCCAGGTGGGCTAAATTATGGCTACACCTTC
CAWDPGGLNYGYTF
>-|TRBV18|TRBJ2-1|once
TGTGCCAGCTCACCTGGTTATGAGCAGTTCTTC
CASSPGYEQFF
>-|TRBV10-3|TRBJ2-1|-
TGTGCCATCAGTGAATCCGCGTCCAGCTCCTACAATGAGCAGTTCTTC
CAISESASSSYNEQFF
>-|TRBV28|TRBJ1-4|-
TGTGCCAGCAGTAGGGACGGTAATGAAAAACTGTTTTTT
CASSRDGNEKLFF
>-|TRBV5-4|TRBJ2-5|once
TGTGCCAGCAGCTTGCCGTCGGGGCAGTCGGAGACCCAGTACTTC
CASSLPSGQSETQYF
>-|TRBV5-5|TRBJ2-7|-
TGTGCCAGCAGCAACTACGAGCAGTACTTC
CASSNYEQYF
>-|TRBV5-4|TRBJ2-5|-
TGTGCCAGCAGCTTGGAGGTGGCGACCCAGTACTTC
CASSLEVATQYF
>TRBD1|TRBV19|TRBJ2-7|-
TGTGCCAGTAGTATAGTCGGGATAGACAGGGGCCGATACGAGCAGTACTTC
CASSIVGIDRGRYEQYF
>-|TRBV7-8|TRBJ2-1|-
TGTGCCAGCAGCCAACTCGGAGGGCCGGGTGACAATGAGCAGTTCTTC
CASSQLGGPGDNEQFF
>-|TRBV6-6|TRBJ1-2|once
TGTGCCACTGGGGAGTTTGGCTATGGCTACACCTTC
CATGEFGYGYTF
>-|TRBV27|TRBJ2-5|-
TGTGCCAGCAGTCAGGGCATTGGGTCAGGGCAAGAGACCCAGTACTTC
CASSQGIGSGQETQYF
>-|TRBV2|TRBJ1-4|-
TGTGCCAGCCGCCGACAGACTAATGAAAAACTGTTTTTT
CASRRQTNEKLFF
>TRBD2|TRBV9|TRBJ2-5|-
TGTGCCAGCAGTGTGGGACTAGCGGGAGAAGGTAGAGAGACCCAGTACTTC
CASSVGLAGEGRETQYF
>TRBD1|TRBV2|TRBJ1-5|-
TGTGCCAGCGGCGCTCTGGACAGGGTAAATCAGCCCCAGCATTTT
CASGALDRVNQPQHF
>-|TRBV6-1|TRBJ2-7|-
TGTGCCAGCAGTGGGCCCCAAACCAGGGGACCCACCAACGAGCAGTACTTC
CASSGPQTRGPTNEQYF
>TRBD1|TRBV5-1|TRBJ2-1|-
TGCGCCAGCAGCTTGGGACAGGGGAGAAATGAGCAGTTCTTC
CASSLGQGRNEQFF
>TRBD1|TRBV7-8|TRBJ1-2|-
TGTGCCAGCAGCCAAACACAGGGGGACGGCAACTATGGCTACACCTTC
CASSQTQGDGNYGYTF
>-|TRBV5-4|TRBJ2-3|-
TGTGCCAGCAGCCCCCAATCGGAGGCAACAGATACGCAGTATTTT
CASSPQSEATDTQYF
>TRBD2|TRBV9|TRBJ2-1|once
TGTGCCAGCAGCGGAATAGCGGGAGGCCCCCCGTTCTTC
CASSGIAGGPPFF
>TRBD2|TRBV7-9|TRBJ2-5|-
TGTGCCAGCAGCGTAGAGGGAAGGGGCGGGAGAGAGACCCAGTACTTC
CASSVEGRGGRETQYF
>-|TRBV28|TRBJ2-7|-
TGTGCCAGCAGTCCTCCCTTAGGTGTACAGTACTTC
CASSPPLGVQYF
>-|TRBV29-1|TRBJ2-1|-
TGCAGCGTTGAGGCTAGGATCAGCGATGAGCAGTTCTTC
CSVEARISDEQFF
>-|TRBV15|TRBJ1-5|-
TGTGCCACCAGCAGAGATCACTATCAGCCCCAGCATTTT
CATSRDHYQPQHF
>-|TRBV25-1|TRBJ1-1|-
TGTGCCAGCAGTGAACCAGGTGGGGGGCTTCGGGAAGCTTTCTTT
CASSEPGGGLREAFF
>-|TRBV7-8|TRBJ2-3|-
TGTGCCAGCAGCCTTACTAGGGCGGCAGATACGCAGTATTTT
CASSLTRAADTQYF
>TRBD2|TRBV9|TRBJ2-3|-
TGTGCCAGCAGCGTAGAGCTAGCGGGAGGGTCAGATACGCAGTATTTT
CASSVELAGGSDTQYF
>-|TRBV27|TRBJ1-5|-
TGTGCCAGCAGTTATTCAGATAGCAATCAGCCCCAGCATTTT
CASSYSDSNQPQHF
>TRBD1|TRBV9|TRBJ1-2|-
TGTGCCAGCAGCGTAGGGGGACAGGATTCTATCTATGGCTACACCTTC
CASSVGGQDSIYGYTF
>-|TRBV28|TRBJ1-4|-
TGTGCCAGCAGTCAAACCGGGGAGACTAATGAAAAACTGTTTTTT
CASSQTGETNEKLFF
>TRBD1|TRBV7-2|TRBJ2-5|once
TGTGCCAGCAGCGGGACAGTTCGCGGGGAGACCCAGTACTTC
CASSGTVRGETQYF
>-|TRBV6-1|TRBJ1-2|-
TGTGCCAGCAGTGATGGGTTCGCTAACTATGGCTACACCTTC
CASSDGFANYGYTF
>TRBD1|TRBV10-2|TRBJ1-1|-
TGCGCCACGAGGGGGCCGAACACTGAAGCTTTCTTT
CATRGPNTEAFF
>-|TRBV14|TRBJ2-2|-
TGTGCCAGCAGCCAGTGGCAGGGGACCGGGGAGCTGTTTTTT
CASSQWQGTGELFF
>-|TRBV4-1|TRBJ1-1|-
TGCGCCAGCAGCCAAGAGGGGACTCCGGGAGAAGCTTTCTTT
CASSQEGTPGEAFF
>-|TRBV5-5|TRBJ2-7|-
TGTGCCAGCAGCAGGCGCGGGTTAATCTACGAGCAGTACTTC
CASSRRGLIYEQYF
>-|TRBV10-2|TRBJ1-2|-
TGCGCCAGCAGTGAGACAACAGGGCTCTATGGCTACACCTTC
CASSETTGLYGYTF
>-|TRBV10-2|TRBJ2-7|-
TGCGCCAGCAGTGTGGCGGGTAGCTACGAGCAGTACTTC
CASSVAGSYEQYF
>-|TRBV15|TRBJ2-3|-
TGTGCCACCACCCCCAACCGGGGCTGGAGCACAGATACGCAGTATTTT
CATTPNRGWSTDTQYF
>-|TRBV6-5|TRBJ2-1|-
TGTGCCAGCGGATCTGCAGGGCATGAGCAGTTCTTC
CASGSAGHEQFF
>-|TRBV5-1|TRBJ2-7|-
TGCGCCAGCAGCTTGGGGCAGGGGATGAACGAGCAGTACTTC
CASSLGQGMNEQYF
>-|TRBV5-5|TRBJ1-1|-
TGTGCCAGCAGCCCCCCCCAGGGAGGGAGCGCTGAAGCTTTCTTT
CASSPPQGGSAEAFF
>-|TRBV6-1|TRBJ2-7|-
TGTGCCAGCAGTGAAGCGGGAGGGGGGTCCTACGAGCAGTACTTC
CASSEAGGGSYEQYF
>-|TRBV6-5|TRBJ2-2|-
TGTGCCAGCAGTTACCAACTAGATAACACCGGGGAGCTGTTTTTT
CASSYQLDNTGELFF
>TRBD1|TRBV29-1|TRBJ1-1|few
TGCAGTCATGGACAGGACCCACGGGGCACTGAAGCTTTCTTT
CSHGQDPRGTEAFF
>TRBD2|TRBV11-3|TRBJ2-3|-
TGTGCCAGCAGCAACCGGACTAGCGGGAGGGCGGCAGATACGCAGTATTTT
CASSNRTSGRAADTQYF
>TRBD1|TRBV11-2|TRBJ2-3|once
TGTGCCAGCAGCTTAGATATTTGGGGGACAGAGGCTAGCACAGATACGCAGTATTTT
CASSLDIWGTEASTDTQYF
>TRBD1|TRBV6-1|TRBJ2-1|-
TGTGCCAGCAGTGCGGACAGGGGGTCCCCTGCGCGAAATGAGCAGTTCTTC
CASSADRGSPARNEQFF
>TRBD2|TRBV27|TRBJ2-7|-
TGTGCCAGCAGTCCGGGGAGGGCCGTTTACGAGCAGTACTTC
CASSPGRAVYEQYF
>TRBD2|TRBV7-9|TRBJ2-2|-
TGTGCCAGCAGCCACGGACTAGCGGGAGATCTCACCGGGGAGCTGTTTTTT
CASSHGLAGDLTGELFF
>TRBD1|TRBV9|TRBJ2-5|-
TGTGCCAGCAGCGGTCGGGACAGGCAAGAGACCCAGTACTTC
CASSGRDRQETQYF
>-|TRBV28|TRBJ2-7|-
TGTGCCAGCAGTCCCATAAGTGCAGGGTTATACGAGCAGTACTTC
CASSPISAGLYEQYF
>-|TRBV7-9|TRBJ2-7|-
TGTGCCAGCAGCTTACGGGGCGAGCAGTACTTC
CASSLRGEQYF
>-|TRBV7-8|TRBJ2-1|-
TGTGCCAGCAGCTTACAAGGGTCCGGGTCTCGGGTCAATGAGCAGTTCTTC
CASSLQGSGSRVNEQFF
>-|TRBV27|TRBJ2-7|-
TGTGCCAGCAAAGCCTGGGGACTGACATACGAGCAGTACTTC
CASKAWGLTYEQYF